One and the same sample provided the 5 T cell receptor beta chains below, sequenced in a study of T cells after posttransplantation cyclophosphamide. Assay used: immunoSEQ multiplex PCR; TCRdb lists only in-frame clones, some missing. The sample records some 4,500 clones, about 76% being singletons. Busulfan-fludarabine conditioning, marrow transplant, and cyclophosphamide on days +3 and +4 were administered. Sequencing was performed on PBMCs, taken 29 days after a stem cell transplant with posttransplant cyclophosphamide. The origin of the receptors is a male patient aged 45-60 years who received an allogeneic stem cell transplant from an unrelated donor, was CMV-positive, and had acute GVHD only. Some T cells may be graft donor cells.

CDR3 bases: TGTGCCAGCAGCTTACTGGGGGGGGCGTTCTCTGGAAACACCATATATTTT. Its protein product is CASSLLGGAFSGNTIYF. The chain links TRBV11-2 to TRBJ1-3, with D possibly TRBD1 on 6 matching bases. The CDR3 runs to 17 residues. With 2 bases removed from V and 0 bases from J, the gap between germline ends came to 14 bases. Germline V lookup: CDR1 SGHAT, CDR2 FQNNGV.

This clone was seen just once. This sequence joins TRBV7-6 and TRBJ2-3; no clear D. Germline CDR1 is SGHVS and CDR2 is FNYEAQ. The length of the CDR3 is 13 residues. V was shortened by 1 base and J by 4 bases, with 6 bases between the two germline ends. The DNA for the CDR3 is TGTGCCAGCAGCTTAGAGCACGCAGATACGCAGTATTTT. It is translated as CASSLEHADTQYF.

For this clone: The junction departs from germline at one end; a sequencing error may be responsible. This chain links TRBV6-5 with TRBJ1-6; D gene ambiguous. The germline V gene encodes CDR1 MNHEY and CDR2 SVGAGI. The length of the CDR3 is 12 residues. The DNA for the CDR3 is TGTGCCAGCAGGTCTGGCAGGTCCCCCCTCCCCTTT. It is translated as CASRSGRSPLPF.

The chain carries TRBV29-1 and TRBJ2-7, with 9 bases matching TRBD1. The CDR3 extends over 15 amino acids. From germline, CDR1 is SQVTM and CDR2 ANQGSEA. V lost 5 bases to trimming and J lost 2 bases; unmatched junction nucleotides: 10. DNA for the CDR3: TGCAGCGTTACGGGACAGGGAACGATAGCCTACGAGCAGTACTTC. Translating gives CSVTGQGTIAYEQYF.

V is TRBV28 and J is TRBJ2-7, with 8 bases aligning to TRBD2. The V gene's germline CDR1 is MDHEN and CDR2 SYDVKM. CDR3 length: 14 amino acids. Trimming removed 6 bases from V and 3 bases from J; junction bases left unmatched: 7. The CDR3 bases are TGTGCCAGCAGAACTAGCGGCGGGGACTACGAGCAGTACTTC. It codes for CASRTSGGDYEQYF.